Listed below are T cell receptor beta chains from one sample, sequenced in a study of blood T cell repertoires in COVID-19. TCRdb's table, derived via immunoSEQ multiplex PCR, lists solely in-frame clones and lacks some. This table has approximately 240,000 clones, approximately 83% appearing once. Sequenced sample: PBMCs or T cells enriched from blood (not recorded which). Receptors were obtained from a woman aged 40 to 49 with acute COVID-19. The CDR3 runs from the conserved cysteine through the conserved F or W.

V: TRBV12-3/TRBV12-4
J: TRBJ1-1
length: 12
CDR3: CASKKNEAEAFF

V: TRBV11-3
J: TRBJ2-2
length: 16
CDR3: CASSFGGNLNTGELFF

V: TRBV3-1/TRBV3-2
J: TRBJ1-1
length: 14
CDR3: CASSQDVGQGEAFF

V: TRBV21-1
J: TRBJ1-5
length: 16
CDR3: CASRPTRGYSNQPQHF

V: TRBV28
J: TRBJ1-4
length: 12
CDR3: CASSLYEEKLFF

V: TRBV18
J: TRBJ1-2
length: 13
CDR3: CASSPRQSYGYTF

V: TRBV2
J: TRBJ2-1
length: 12
CDR3: CASLLDSNEQFF

V: TRBV12-3/TRBV12-4
J: TRBJ2-2
length: 13
CDR3: CASSLWETGELFF

V: TRBV7-2
J: TRBJ2-3
length: 16
CDR3: CASSWGGGGGADTQYF

V: TRBV3-1/TRBV3-2
J: TRBJ1-6
length: 12
CDR3: CASRQGRSPLHF

V: TRBV30
J: TRBJ1-5
length: 16
CDR3: CAWSVPGRGVNQPQHF

V: TRBV29-1
J: TRBJ2-3
length: 13
CDR3: CSVDGQGSDTQYF

V: TRBV7-3
J: TRBJ1-1
length: 14
CDR3: CASSLGGENTEAFF

V: TRBV5-1
J: TRBJ2-3
length: 14
CDR3: CASSTTGGADTQYF

V: TRBV19
J: TRBJ1-1
length: 13
CDR3: CASSNWGGTEAFF

V: TRBV3-1/TRBV3-2
J: TRBJ1-2
length: 16
CDR3: CASSQDRAPLYYGYTF

V: TRBV7-9
J: TRBJ1-2
length: 15
CDR3: CASSNTGSEGYGYTF

V: TRBV9
J: TRBJ2-5
length: 13
CDR3: CASSLRGQETQYF

V: TRBV30
J: TRBJ1-5
length: 16
CDR3: CAWSDVGQSSNQPQHF

V: TRBV30
J: TRBJ2-7
length: 13
CDR3: CAWTTGLAYEQYF

V: TRBV5-4
J: TRBJ2-5
length: 16
CDR3: CASSQASGGAQETQYF

V: TRBV5-1
J: TRBJ2-5
length: 14
CDR3: CASSFQGAAETQYF

V: TRBV20-1
J: TRBJ1-2
length: 11
CDR3: CSAITGGGYTF

V: TRBV5-6
J: TRBJ1-6
length: 15
CDR3: CASSFEGQGISPLHF

V: TRBV6-5
J: TRBJ1-5
length: 15
CDR3: CASRWGGGSNQPQHF

V: TRBV19
J: TRBJ2-7
length: 16
CDR3: CASSIVTGVSSYEQYF

V: TRBV7-9
J: TRBJ1-3
length: 16
CDR3: CASSSETGETGNTIYF

V: TRBV29-1
J: TRBJ1-1
length: 11
CDR3: CSALRDNEAFF